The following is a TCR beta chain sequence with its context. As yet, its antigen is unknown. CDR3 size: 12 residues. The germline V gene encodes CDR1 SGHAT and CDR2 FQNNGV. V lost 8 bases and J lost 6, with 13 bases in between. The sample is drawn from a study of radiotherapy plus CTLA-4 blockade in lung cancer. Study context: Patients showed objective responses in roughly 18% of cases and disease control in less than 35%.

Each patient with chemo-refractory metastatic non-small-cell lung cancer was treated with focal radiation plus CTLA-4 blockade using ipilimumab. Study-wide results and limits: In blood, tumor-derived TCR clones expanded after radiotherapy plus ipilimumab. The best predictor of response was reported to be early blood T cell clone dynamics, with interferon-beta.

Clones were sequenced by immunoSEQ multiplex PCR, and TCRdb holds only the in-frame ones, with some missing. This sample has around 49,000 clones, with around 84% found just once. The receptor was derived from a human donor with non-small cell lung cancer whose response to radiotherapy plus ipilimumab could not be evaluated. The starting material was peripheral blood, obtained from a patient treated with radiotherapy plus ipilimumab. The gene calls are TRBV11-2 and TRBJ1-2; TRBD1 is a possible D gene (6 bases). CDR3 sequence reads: CASRGGADGYTF. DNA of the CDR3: TGTGCCAGCCGAGGGGGGGCGGATGGCTACACCTTC. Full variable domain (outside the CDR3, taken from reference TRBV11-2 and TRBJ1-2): EAGVAQSPRYKIIEKRQSVAFWCNPISGHATLYWYQQILGQGPKLLIQFQNNGVVDDSQLPKDRFSAERLKGVDSTLKIQPAKLEDSAVYLCASRGGADGYTFGSGTRLTVV.